The 13 T cell receptor beta chains in this list originate from one sample, sequenced in a study of glioma-infiltrating T cells. The iRepertoire nested amplicon-rescue multiplex PCR amplified TCR alpha and beta CDR3s from RNA. TCRdb called the multiplex PCR reads again in MiXCR, with one record for every CDR3 protein. The table includes under 150,000 distinct CDR3 sequences, about 22% detected once. Sample: glioma tissue, nonneoplastic brain tissue, or PBMCs (not recorded which). The receptors stem from a human donor with low-grade glioma or glioblastoma, undergoing nonglioma brain surgery, or in good health (not recorded which).

In its sample, this clonotype was seen many times. The junction departs from germline at one end; a sequencing error may be responsible. The chain has TRBV5-1 and TRBJ2-3; D is unclear. CDR3 length equals 12 residues. Germline lookup yields CDR1 SGHRS and CDR2 YFSETQ. The CDR3 here is CASSISTDTQYF. For the CDR3, the DNA is TGTGCCAGCAGCATCAGCACAGATACGCAGTATTTT.

There are a few counts of this clonotype. The chain couples TRBV6-1 to TRBJ2-7; D is possibly TRBD1 (5 bases). The CDR3 runs 13 residues. Trimming stripped 5 bases from V and 6 bases from J, with 14 bases between. Germline CDR1 and CDR2: MNHNS and SASEGT. The CDR3 protein is CASSPNRWGEQYV. The CDR3 DNA is TGTGCCAGCAGTCCGAACAGGTGGGGCGAGCAGTACGTC.

This chain links TRBV6-1 with TRBJ2-5; maybe TRBD1 (6 bases). The CDR3 loop spans 16 amino acids. V was pared by 2 bases and J by 1 base, with 14 bases between. Germline CDR1 MNHNS, CDR2 SASEGT. The DNA for the CDR3 is TGTGCCAGCAGTGAAAGAACAGGGTTCCGCCAAGAGACCCAGTACTTC. It encodes CASSERTGFRQETQYF.

Only a few counts were recorded for this clonotype. A read error may be the cause here, since a much bigger clone is one base away. V usage is TRBV28 and J usage is TRBJ2-7; D is ambiguous. The CDR3 extends over 12 amino acids. CDR1 is MDHEN and CDR2 is SYDVKM in the germline V gene. CDR3: CGSRPTFGEQYV. The CDR3 DNA reads TGTGGCAGCAGACCTACTTTCGGGGAGCAGTACGTC.

This clonotype has ten or more counts. This chain uses TRBV28 with TRBJ1-1; TRBD1 might be the D (5 bases). This CDR3 spans 13 amino acids. Trimming pared 3 bases from V and 3 bases from J, leaving 8 bases between. Germline-derived CDR1 and CDR2 are MDHEN and SYDVKM. The CDR3 sequence is CASSLQGDTEAFF. For the CDR3, the DNA is TGTGCCAGCAGTTTGCAGGGTGACACTGAAGCTTTCTTT.

Comments on this clonotype: A read error may account for a junction end that differs from germline. This chain links TRBV4-2 with TRBJ1-1, with 9 bases matching TRBD1. There are 16 residues in the CDR3. Germline V gives CDR1 LGHNA, CDR2 YNFKEQ. As DNA, the CDR3 is TGTGCCAGCAGCCAAGGGGACAGGGTCCTATCTCGGGGGGCGGGTTTT. Protein: CASSQGDRVLSRGAGF.

This clonotype was counted only a few times. The rearrangement links TRBV28 to TRBJ2-7; 7 bases align to TRBD1. The CDR3 totals 14 residues. Germline loops: CDR1 MDHEN, CDR2 SYDVKM. With V trimmed by 8 bases and J by 2 bases, 9 bases remained unmatched. This CDR3 reads CASGLTGWAYEQYV. The CDR3 DNA reads TGTGCCAGCGGATTGACAGGGTGGGCCTACGAGCAGTACGTC.

This clonotype has a handful of counts. The genes are TRBV29-1 and TRBJ2-5; 10 bases are shared with TRBD2. Germline loops: CDR1 SQVTM, CDR2 ANQGSEA. The J segment lost 4 bases and the V segment lost 5 bases, leaving 10 bases of the junction unmatched. The CDR3 totals 15 residues. DNA of the CDR3: TGCAGCGTTCGCCGAGCTAGCGGGGGACTAGAGACCCAGTACTTC. Protein product: CSVRRASGGLETQYF.

The CDR3 DNA reads as TGTGCCAGCAGCTCCCTAAACTCCTACGAGCAGTACGTC. Translation gives CASSSLNSYEQYV. This sequence joins TRBV6-1 and TRBJ2-7; D is unclear. V lost 6 bases to trimming and J lost 0 bases, with 9 bases between them. This CDR3 is 13 amino acids long. Germline V lookup: CDR1 MNHNS, CDR2 SASEGT.

This clonotype was counted ten times or more. The chain couples TRBV24-1 to TRBJ2-3, with D uncertain. Between the trimmed V and J ends, which lost 5 bases and 6 bases, there was a span of 8 bases. The germline gives CDR1 KGHDR, CDR2 SFDVKD. CDR3 size: 12 residues. CDR3 sequence (DNA): TGTGCCACCAGTGTCAGGTCTGATACGCAGTATTTT. This codes for CATSVRSDTQYF.

This clonotype appeared many times. Here the CDR3 reads CSAPPSDSQLTDTQYF. CDR3 sequence (DNA): TGCAGTGCCCCGCCCTCCGACAGTCAACTCACAGATACGCAGTATTTT. The rearrangement joins TRBV20-1 to TRBJ2-3, with D maybe TRBD1 (5 bases). V lost 6 bases and J 2 bases, leaving 21 bases between the germline ends. This CDR3 region has 16 residues. Germline loops: CDR1 DFQATT, CDR2 SNEGSKA (reference sequence).

This chain links TRBV6-2 or TRBV6-3 with TRBJ1-1; TRBD1 is a possible D gene (6 bases). There are 14 residues in the CDR3. Trimming removed 5 bases at V and 5 bases at J, with 15 bases between. CDR1 is MNHEY, CDR2 SVGEGT, per germline. CDR3 DNA sequence: TGTGCCAGCAGTGGAGGGGGGGGGGTAACTGAAGCTTTCTTT. Translating gives CASSGGGGVTEAFF.

This clonotype came up many times. The V and J genes are TRBV7-8 and TRBJ2-7; D is unclear. With 5 bases removed from V and 2 bases from J, the gap between germline ends came to 7 bases. The CDR3 runs 12 residues. Germline V CDR1 and CDR2: SGHVS, FQNEAQ. CDR3 protein: CASSTLPYEQYV. The CDR3 bases are TGTGCCAGCAGCACACTACCCTACGAGCAGTACGTC.